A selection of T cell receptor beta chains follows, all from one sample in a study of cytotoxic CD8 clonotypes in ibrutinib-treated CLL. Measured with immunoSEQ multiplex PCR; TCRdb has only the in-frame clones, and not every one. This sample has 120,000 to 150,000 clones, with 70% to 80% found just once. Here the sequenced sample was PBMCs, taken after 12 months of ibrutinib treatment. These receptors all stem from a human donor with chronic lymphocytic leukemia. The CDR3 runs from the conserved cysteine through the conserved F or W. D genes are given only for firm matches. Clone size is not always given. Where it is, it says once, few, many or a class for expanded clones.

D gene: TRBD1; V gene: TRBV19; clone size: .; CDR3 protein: CASSPGTVPSYEQYF
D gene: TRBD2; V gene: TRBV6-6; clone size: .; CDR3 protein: CASAGGNSYEQYF
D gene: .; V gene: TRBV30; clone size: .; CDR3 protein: CAWTGGERQPQHF
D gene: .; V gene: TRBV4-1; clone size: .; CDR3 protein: CASSQVYRGDSEQYF
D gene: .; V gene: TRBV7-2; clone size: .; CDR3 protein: CASSFSRDFEQYF
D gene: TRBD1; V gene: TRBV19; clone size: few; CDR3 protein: CASGSRGVGAQHF
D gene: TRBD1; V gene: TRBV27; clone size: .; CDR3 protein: CASSLGTVRSHEQYF
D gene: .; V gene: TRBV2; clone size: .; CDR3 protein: CASSEAGQGPYGYTF
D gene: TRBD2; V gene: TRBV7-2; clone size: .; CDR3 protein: CASSLSGGAYEQYF
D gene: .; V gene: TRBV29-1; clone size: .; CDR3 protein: CSVEDLKTVYEQYF
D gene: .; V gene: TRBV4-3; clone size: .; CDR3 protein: CASSQDGSGASYGYTF
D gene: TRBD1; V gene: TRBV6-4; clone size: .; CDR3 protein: CASRRQGVNEQFF
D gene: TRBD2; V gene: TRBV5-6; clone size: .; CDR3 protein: CASSLGLAGSWAGELFF
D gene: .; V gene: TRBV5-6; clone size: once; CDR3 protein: CASSLERVHGYTF
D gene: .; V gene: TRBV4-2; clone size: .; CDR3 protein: CASSQAQLGSGNTIYF
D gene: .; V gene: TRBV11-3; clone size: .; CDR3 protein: CASSPQADSYNEQFF
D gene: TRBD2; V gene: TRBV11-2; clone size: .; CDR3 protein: CASSFGAGVADTQYF
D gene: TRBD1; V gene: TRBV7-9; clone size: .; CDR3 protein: CASSPLDRGRNEQFF
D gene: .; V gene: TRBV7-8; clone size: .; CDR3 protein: CASSQGQNTEAFF
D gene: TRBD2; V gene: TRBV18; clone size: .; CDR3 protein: CASSPPGVSGRGYEQYF
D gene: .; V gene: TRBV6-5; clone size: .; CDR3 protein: CASSYSRDTEAFF
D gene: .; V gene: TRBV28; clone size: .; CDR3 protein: CASRRANYGYTF
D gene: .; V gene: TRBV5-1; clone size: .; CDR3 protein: CASSLVIGIGEKLFF
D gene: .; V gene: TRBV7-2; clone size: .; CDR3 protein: CASSTQAGAETQYF
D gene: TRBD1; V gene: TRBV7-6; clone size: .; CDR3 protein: CASSSGTGGEQYF
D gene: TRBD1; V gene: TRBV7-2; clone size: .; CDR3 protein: CASSLQGVNNSPLHF
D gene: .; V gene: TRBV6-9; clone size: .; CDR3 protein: CASSPDREGYEQYF
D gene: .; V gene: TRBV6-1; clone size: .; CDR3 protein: CASRGQSPDTQYF
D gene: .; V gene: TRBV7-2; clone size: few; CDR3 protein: CASSFPTGTEAFF
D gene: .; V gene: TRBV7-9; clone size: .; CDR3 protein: CASKPLGGLVQPQHF
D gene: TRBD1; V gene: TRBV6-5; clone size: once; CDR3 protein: CASKRDSQETQYF
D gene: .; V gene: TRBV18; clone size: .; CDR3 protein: CASSLVPTARMSQPQHF
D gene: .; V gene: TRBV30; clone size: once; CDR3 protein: CAWSVRGGRHTEAFF
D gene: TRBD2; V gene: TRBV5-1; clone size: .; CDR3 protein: CASSLQRDYEQYF
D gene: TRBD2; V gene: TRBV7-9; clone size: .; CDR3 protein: CASSLGPSGGEQYF
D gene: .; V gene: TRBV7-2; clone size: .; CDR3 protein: CASSPRGSSFPEQYF
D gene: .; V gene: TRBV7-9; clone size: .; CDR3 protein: CASSHGEAFEQYF
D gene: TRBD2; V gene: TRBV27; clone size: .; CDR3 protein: CASWAWGGSIYEQYF
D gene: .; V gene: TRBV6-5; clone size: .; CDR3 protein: CASSYGIGNTIYF
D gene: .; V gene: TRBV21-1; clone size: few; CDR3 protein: CANPQGTKNIQYF
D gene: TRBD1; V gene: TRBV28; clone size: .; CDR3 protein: CAPGGSNQPQHF
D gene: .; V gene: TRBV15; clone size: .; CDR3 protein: CATVRTGELFF
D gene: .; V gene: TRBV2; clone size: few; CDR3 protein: CASSSQQNQPQHF
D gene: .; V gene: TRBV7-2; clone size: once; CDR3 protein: CASSRTSYEQYF
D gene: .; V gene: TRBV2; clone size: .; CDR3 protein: CASREMEGGEKLFF
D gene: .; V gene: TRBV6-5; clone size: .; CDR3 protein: CASSRDTTQYF
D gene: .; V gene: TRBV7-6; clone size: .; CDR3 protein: CASSRRGRGDGGELFF
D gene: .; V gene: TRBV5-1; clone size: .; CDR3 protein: CASRQGVVVFTDTQYF
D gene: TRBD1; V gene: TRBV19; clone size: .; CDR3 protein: CASSPRDRGPFYNEQFF
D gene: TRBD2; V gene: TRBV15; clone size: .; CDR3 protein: CATSRALSGVKETQYF
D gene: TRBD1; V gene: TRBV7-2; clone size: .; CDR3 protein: CASTTGGGVREKLFF